These T cell receptor beta chains were read from a single sample in a study of early T cells in non-severe SARS-CoV-2 infection. TCRdb reprocessed the 5' RACE reads with MiXCR, giving one entry per CDR3 protein. The repertoire holds 10,000 to 13,000 distinct CDR3 sequences, with 4.8% as singletons. The sample comprised whole blood. These receptors were collected from an adult who was a healthcare worker with PCR-confirmed SARS-CoV-2 infection or an uninfected control (not recorded which). Each CDR3 is given with its conserved first and last residue. D genes are given only for firm matches. Size is omitted from some rows. Given values are once, few, many or a class for expanded clones.

D gene	V gene	clone size	J gene	CDR3 protein	CDR3 DNA
TRBD2	TRBV7-2	many	TRBJ2-5	CASSPVRGGQETQYF	TGTGCCAGCAGTCCTGTCCGCGGGGGACAAGAGACCCAGTACTTC
TRBD2	TRBV5-1	NA	TRBJ2-7	CASSFQGLAGGPTYEQYF	TGCGCCAGCAGCTTCCAGGGACTAGCGGGGGGTCCCACCTACGAGCAGTACTTC
NA	TRBV7-2	medium-sized	TRBJ1-5	CASSWGGGDRSQHF	TGTGCCAGCAGCTGGGGGGGAGGGGACCGTTCCCAGCATTTT
TRBD1	TRBV6-4	NA	TRBJ1-2	CASRVTKQGTYTF	TGTGCCAGCAGGGTAACTAAACAGGGGACCTACACCTTC
NA	TRBV6-5	medium-sized	TRBJ1-1	CASSYSGVGNTEAFF	TGTGCCAGCAGTTATTCAGGGGTGGGGAACACTGAAGCTTTCTTT
NA	TRBV29-1	few	TRBJ1-3	CSVAFGQHTIYF	TGCAGCGTTGCGTTCGGCCAACACACCATATATTTT
NA	TRBV27	many	TRBJ2-7	CASSGLGGSDEQYF	TGTGCCAGCAGTGGATTGGGGGGCTCTGACGAGCAGTACTTC
NA	TRBV3-1	medium-sized	TRBJ2-7	CASNLTFSGFRNEQYF	TGTGCCAGCAACCTAACATTTTCAGGGTTCCGAAACGAGCAGTACTTC
TRBD2	TRBV12-3/TRBV12-4	medium-sized	TRBJ2-5	CASSRLRSGGGAQYF	TGTGCCAGCAGCCGCCTAAGGAGCGGGGGGGGAGCCCAGTACTTC
NA	TRBV7-2	NA	TRBJ1-2	CASSFQQAGDGYTF	TGTGCCAGCAGCTTTCAACAGGCGGGGGATGGCTACACCTTC